This T cell receptor beta chain was profiled in a study of T cell repertoires in cytomegalovirus infection. Study-level background: Public signatures in TCR beta pointed to CMV infection and matching HLA type. Study-wide results and limits: Summed frequency of public TCR beta families distinguished CMV carriers with the relevant HLA.

V was trimmed by 2 bases and J by 6 bases, leaving 15 bases between them. There are 14 residues in the CDR3. Germline V gene lookup returns CDR1 SGHRS and CDR2 YFSETQ. In TCRdb, the reads were re-called with MiXCR into one record per CDR3 protein. This table holds about 310,000 distinct CDR3 sequences, approximately 10% found once. This clonotype was recorded once. Its cognate antigen is unknown. V gene TRBV5-1 combines with J gene TRBJ2-7; D could derive from TRBD1 or TRBD2 (6 bases each). What was sequenced was PBMCs. This TCR was recovered from a human donor in good health (CMV status not recorded). Some clones in this sample may be carry-over from other donors' samples. This CDR3 is CASSLGPGAGEQYV. CDR3 in DNA: TGCGCCAGCAGCTTAGGGCCGGGGGCCGGCGAGCAGTACGTC.